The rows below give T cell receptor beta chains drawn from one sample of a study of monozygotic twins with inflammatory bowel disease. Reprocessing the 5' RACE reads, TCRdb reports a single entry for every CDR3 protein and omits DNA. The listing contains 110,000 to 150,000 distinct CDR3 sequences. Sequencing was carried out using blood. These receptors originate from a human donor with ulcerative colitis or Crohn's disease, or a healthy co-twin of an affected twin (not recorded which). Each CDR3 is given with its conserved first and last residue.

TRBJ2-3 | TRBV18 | CASSLGPPGTGPHTQYF
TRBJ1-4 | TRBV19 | CASSIRRQGRRDEKLFF
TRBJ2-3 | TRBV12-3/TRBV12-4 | CASTLGRGTDTQYF
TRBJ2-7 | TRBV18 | CASSPGTGSHEQYF
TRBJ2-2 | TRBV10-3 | CAIRPGLADTGELFF
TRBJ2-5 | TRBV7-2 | CASSFIAGEETQYF
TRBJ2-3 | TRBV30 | CAWTLTSGRRDTQYF
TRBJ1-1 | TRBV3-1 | CASSQKIVTGRTEAFF
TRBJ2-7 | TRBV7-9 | CASSLVGLGVEQYF
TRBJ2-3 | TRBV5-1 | CASSLRTSGRVADTQYF
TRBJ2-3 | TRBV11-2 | CASSFPGQTDTQYF
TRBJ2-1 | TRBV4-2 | CASSQEGGWNEQFF
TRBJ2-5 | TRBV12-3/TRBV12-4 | CASSSGLAGGEETQYF
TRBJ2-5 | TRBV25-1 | CASSVGGRWGETQYF
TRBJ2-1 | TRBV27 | CASSFFFLAGESEQFF
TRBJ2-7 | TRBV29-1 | CSVEGLASTYEQYF
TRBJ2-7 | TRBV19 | CASSRVSGDEQYF
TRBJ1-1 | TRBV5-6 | CASSLVVGGAFSTEAFF
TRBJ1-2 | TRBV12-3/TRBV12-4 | CASSPRRQGNGYTF
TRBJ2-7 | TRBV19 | CASSNQWPSGRREQYF
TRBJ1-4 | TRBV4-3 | CASSRLGGATTNEKLFF
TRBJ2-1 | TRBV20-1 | CSARDPKRTSHYNEQFF
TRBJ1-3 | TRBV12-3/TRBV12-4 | CASTQFGTVGNTIYF
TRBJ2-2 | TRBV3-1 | CASSQVRDYNTGELFF
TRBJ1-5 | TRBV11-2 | CASSLGPHGQPQHF
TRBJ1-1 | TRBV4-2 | CASSDRGGTEAFF